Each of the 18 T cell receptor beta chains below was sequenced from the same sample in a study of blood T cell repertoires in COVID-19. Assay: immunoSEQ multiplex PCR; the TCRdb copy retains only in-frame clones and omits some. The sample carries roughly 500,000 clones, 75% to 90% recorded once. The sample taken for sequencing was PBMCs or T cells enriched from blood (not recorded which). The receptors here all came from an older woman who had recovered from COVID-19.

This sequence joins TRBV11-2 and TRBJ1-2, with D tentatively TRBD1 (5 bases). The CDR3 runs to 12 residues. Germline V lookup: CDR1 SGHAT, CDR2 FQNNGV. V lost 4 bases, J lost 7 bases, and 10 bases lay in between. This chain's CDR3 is CASSSGGVGYTF. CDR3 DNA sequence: TGTGCCAGCAGCTCTGGGGGGGTTGGCTACACCTTC.

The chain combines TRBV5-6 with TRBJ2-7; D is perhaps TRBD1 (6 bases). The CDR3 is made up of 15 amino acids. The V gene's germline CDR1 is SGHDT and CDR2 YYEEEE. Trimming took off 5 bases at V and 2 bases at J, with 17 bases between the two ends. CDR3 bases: TGTGCCAGCAGGACGGACAGAGGGGGTCCCTACGAGCAGTACTTC. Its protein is CASRTDRGGPYEQYF.

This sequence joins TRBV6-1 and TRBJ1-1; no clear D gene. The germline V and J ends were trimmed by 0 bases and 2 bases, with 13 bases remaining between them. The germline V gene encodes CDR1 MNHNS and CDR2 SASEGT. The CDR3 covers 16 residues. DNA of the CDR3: TGTGCCAGCAGTGAAGCGCGTCCTTGGGCTAACACTGAAGCTTTCTTT. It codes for CASSEARPWANTEAFF.

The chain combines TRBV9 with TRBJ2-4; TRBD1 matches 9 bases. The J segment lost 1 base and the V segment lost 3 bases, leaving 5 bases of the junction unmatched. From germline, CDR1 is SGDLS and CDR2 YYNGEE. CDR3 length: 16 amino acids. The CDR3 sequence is CASSEGTGLAKNIQYF. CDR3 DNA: TGTGCCAGCAGCGAGGGGACAGGGCTGGCCAAAAACATTCAGTACTTC.

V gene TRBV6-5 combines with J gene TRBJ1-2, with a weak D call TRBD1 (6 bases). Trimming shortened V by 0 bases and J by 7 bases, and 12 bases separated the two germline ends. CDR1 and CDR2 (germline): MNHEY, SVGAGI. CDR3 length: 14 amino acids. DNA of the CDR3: TGTGCCAGCAGTTACTCAGACAGCAGGGGTGGCTACACCTTC. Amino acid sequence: CASSYSDSRGGYTF.

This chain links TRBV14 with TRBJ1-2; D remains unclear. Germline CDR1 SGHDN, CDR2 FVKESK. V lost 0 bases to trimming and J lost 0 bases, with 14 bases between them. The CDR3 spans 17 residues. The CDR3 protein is CASSQDPFQRANYGYTF. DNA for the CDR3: TGTGCCAGCAGCCAAGATCCATTCCAGCGGGCTAACTATGGCTACACCTTC.

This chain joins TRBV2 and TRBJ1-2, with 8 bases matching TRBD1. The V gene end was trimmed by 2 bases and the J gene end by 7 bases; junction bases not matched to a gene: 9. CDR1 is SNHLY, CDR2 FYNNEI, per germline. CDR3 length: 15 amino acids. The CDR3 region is CASSERDRKIGGYTF. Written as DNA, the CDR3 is TGTGCCAGCAGTGAACGGGACAGGAAAATAGGTGGCTACACCTTC.

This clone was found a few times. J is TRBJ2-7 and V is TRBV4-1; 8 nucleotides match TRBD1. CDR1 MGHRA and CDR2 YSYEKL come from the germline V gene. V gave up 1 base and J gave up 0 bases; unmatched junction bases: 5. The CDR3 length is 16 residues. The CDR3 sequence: CASSQGWTGSSYEQYF. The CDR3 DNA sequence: TGCGCCAGCAGCCAAGGGTGGACAGGGAGCTCCTACGAGCAGTACTTC.

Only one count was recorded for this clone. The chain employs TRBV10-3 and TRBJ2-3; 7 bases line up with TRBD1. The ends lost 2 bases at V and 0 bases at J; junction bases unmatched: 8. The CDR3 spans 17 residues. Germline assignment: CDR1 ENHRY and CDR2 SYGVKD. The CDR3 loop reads CAISEGQVLISTDTQYF. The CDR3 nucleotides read TGTGCCATCAGTGAGGGACAGGTCTTAATTAGCACAGATACGCAGTATTTT.

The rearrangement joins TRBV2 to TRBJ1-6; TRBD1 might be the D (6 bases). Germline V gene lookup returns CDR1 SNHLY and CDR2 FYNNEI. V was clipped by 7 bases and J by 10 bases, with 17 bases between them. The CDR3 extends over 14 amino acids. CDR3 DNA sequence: TGTGCCAGCAACATCAATACAGGGATATCACCCCTCCACTTT. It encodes CASNINTGISPLHF.

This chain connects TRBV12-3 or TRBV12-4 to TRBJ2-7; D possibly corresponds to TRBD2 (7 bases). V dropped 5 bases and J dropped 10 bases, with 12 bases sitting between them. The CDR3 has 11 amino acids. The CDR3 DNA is TGTGCCAGCAGTCAGGGGACTATACAGTACTTC. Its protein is CASSQGTIQYF.

CDR3 in DNA: TGCGCCAGCAGGGGCCAGAACACCGGGGAGCTGTTTTTT. This gives the protein CASRGQNTGELFF. The V gene is TRBV5-1, the J gene TRBJ2-2; D remains ambiguous. Trimming took 5 bases from V and 1 from J, leaving 6 bases between them. Germline lookup yields CDR1 SGHRS and CDR2 YFSETQ. The CDR3 extends over 13 amino acids.

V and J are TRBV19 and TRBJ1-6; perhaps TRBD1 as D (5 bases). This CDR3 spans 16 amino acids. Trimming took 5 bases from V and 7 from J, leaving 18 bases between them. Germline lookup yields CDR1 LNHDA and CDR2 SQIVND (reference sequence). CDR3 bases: TGTGCCAGTAGTCGCGGGACGGAGATACGGAATTCACCCCTCCACTTT. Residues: CASSRGTEIRNSPLHF.

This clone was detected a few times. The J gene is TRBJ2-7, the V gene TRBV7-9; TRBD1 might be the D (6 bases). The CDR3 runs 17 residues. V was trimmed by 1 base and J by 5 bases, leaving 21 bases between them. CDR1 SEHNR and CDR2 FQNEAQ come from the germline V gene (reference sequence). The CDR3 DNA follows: TGTGCCAGCAGCTTAGGGATCCAGGGGCGAGGCGAGGACGAGCAGTACTTC. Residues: CASSLGIQGRGEDEQYF.

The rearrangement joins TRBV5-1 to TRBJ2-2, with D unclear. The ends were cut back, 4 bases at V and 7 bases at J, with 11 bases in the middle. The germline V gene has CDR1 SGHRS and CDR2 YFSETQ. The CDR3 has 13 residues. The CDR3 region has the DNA TGCGCCAGCAGCCTCGGGTCTCACGGGGAGCTGTTTTTT. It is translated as CASSLGSHGELFF.

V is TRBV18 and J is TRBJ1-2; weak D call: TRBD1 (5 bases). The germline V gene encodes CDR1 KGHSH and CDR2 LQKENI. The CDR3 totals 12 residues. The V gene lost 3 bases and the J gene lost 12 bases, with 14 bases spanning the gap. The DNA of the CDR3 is TGTGCCAGCTCACCTGGGACGCCGGGGGACACCTTC. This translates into CASSPGTPGDTF.

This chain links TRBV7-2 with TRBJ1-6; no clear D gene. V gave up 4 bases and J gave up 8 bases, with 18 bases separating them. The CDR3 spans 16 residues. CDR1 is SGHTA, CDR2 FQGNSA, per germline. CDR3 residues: CASSSLGEGRYSPLHF. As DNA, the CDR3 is TGTGCCAGCAGCTCCCTTGGTGAGGGTCGCTATTCACCCCTCCACTTT. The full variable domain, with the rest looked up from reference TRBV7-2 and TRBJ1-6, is GAGVSQSPSNKVTEKGKDVELRCDPISGHTALYWYRQSLGQGLEFLIYFQGNSAPDKSGLPSDRFSAERTGGSVSTLTIQRTQQEDSAVYLCASSSLGEGRYSPLHFGNGTRLTVT.

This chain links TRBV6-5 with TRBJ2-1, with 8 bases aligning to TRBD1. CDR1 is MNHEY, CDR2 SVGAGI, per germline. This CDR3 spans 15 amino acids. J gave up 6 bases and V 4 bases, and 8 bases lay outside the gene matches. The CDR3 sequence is CASSSRYRGANEQFF. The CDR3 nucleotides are TGTGCCAGCAGTTCAAGATACAGGGGGGCCAATGAGCAGTTCTTC.